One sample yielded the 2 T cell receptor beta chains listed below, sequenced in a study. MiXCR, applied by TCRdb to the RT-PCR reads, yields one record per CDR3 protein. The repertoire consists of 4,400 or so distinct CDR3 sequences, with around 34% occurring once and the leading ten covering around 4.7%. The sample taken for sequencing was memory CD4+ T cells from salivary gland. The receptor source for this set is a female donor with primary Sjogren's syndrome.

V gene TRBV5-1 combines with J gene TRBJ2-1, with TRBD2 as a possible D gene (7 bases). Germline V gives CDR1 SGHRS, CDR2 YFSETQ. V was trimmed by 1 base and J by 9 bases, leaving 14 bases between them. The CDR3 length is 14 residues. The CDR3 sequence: CASSLTGGWGEQFF. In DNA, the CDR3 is TGCGCCAGCAGCTTGACGGGGGGCTGGGGTGAGCAGTTCTTC.

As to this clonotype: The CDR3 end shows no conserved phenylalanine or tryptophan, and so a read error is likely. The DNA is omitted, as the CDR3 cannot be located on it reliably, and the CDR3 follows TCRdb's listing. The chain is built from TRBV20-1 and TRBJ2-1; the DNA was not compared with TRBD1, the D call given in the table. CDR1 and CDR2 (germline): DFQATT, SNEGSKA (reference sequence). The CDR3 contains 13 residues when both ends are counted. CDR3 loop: CSAPQGGDYSKFL.